This T cell receptor (beta chain) was sequenced in a study of T cells in Graves' hyperthyroidism and ophthalmopathy. The authors deemed Graves' hyperthyroidism stable absent ophthalmopathy progression within 18 months. Patients showing uncontrolled infection, other autoimmune disease, pregnancy or lactation were ineligible. J lost 5 bases, V lost 6 bases, and 6 bases had no gene match. Germline-derived CDR1 and CDR2 are DFQATT and SNEGSKA (reference sequence). The CDR3 is made up of 13 amino acids. This clonotype was seen many times. Its antigen remains unidentified. General study findings and limits: Most thyroid clonotypes expanded above 0.001 were also detected in blood. Ophthalmopathy and stable hyperthyroidism were separated by a 13 V-J model.

What was amplified from RNA transcripts were TCR beta CDR3 regions. During a first-round RT-PCR of the TCR CDR3, the HTBI primer set was used. Using its own MiXCR run on the multiplex PCR reads, TCRdb lists one record per CDR3 protein. The table records around 500,000 distinct CDR3 sequences, roughly an eighth of them present only once. This clonotype was obtained from a woman aged 18-29 years with Graves' hyperthyroidism. The chain is built from TRBV20-1 and TRBJ2-3; 9 positions agree with TRBD1. Sequencing was carried out using blood. In nucleotides, the CDR3 is TGCAGTGCCGAGGGACAGGGTGAAGATACGCAGTATTTT. Amino acid sequence: CSAEGQGEDTQYF.